This TCR beta chain was obtained from a study of blood T cell repertoires in COVID-19. Study context: Spain, Italy and the United States supplied samples that represented acute and convalescent COVID-19.

Sequencing used immunoSEQ multiplex PCR; TCRdb keeps in-frame clones, though not all of them. Here the sample spans 300,000 to 350,000 clones, approximately 89% being singletons. This CDR3 has 13 residues. The ends were cut back, 4 bases at V and 7 bases at J, with 11 bases in the middle. Germline-derived CDR1 and CDR2 are WNHNN and SYGVQD (reference sequence). This clone was seen a handful of times. Specimen: peripheral blood. This chain joins TRBV10-1 and TRBJ2-1; unclear D gene. The sequence was collected from a woman in her late teens or twenties who had recovered from COVID-19. CDR3 in amino acids: CASSGAIMNEQFF. The CDR3 region has the DNA TGCGCCAGCAGTGGGGCCATAATGAATGAGCAGTTCTTC.